Presented here are 2 T cell receptor beta chains from one specimen sequenced in a study of blood T cell dynamics during melanoma immunotherapy. Measured with immunoSEQ multiplex PCR; TCRdb has only the in-frame clones, and not every one. Among about 8,800 clones listed, 65% to 90% were seen once. As for time point: week 3, after first cycle of checkpoint inhibitor. The source was blood, collected from a patient treated with checkpoint blockade. The receptors stem from a human donor with melanoma.

This chain connects TRBV29-1 to TRBJ1-1, with 7 bases identical to TRBD1. This CDR3 is built from 12 residues. V dropped 4 bases and J dropped 6; count of bases not matched to a gene: 5. Germline assignment: CDR1 SQVTM and CDR2 ANQGSEA. CDR3 amino acids: CSVVRGGPEAFF. DNA for the CDR3: TGCAGCGTTGTTCGAGGGGGCCCTGAAGCTTTCTTT. The variable domain in full, completed from reference TRBV29-1 and TRBJ1-1, reads SAVISQKPSRDICQRGTSLTIQCQVDSQVTMMFWYRQQPGQSLTLIATANQGSEATYESGFVIDKFPISRPNLTFSTLTVSNMSPEDSSIYLCSVVRGGPEAFFGQGTRLTVV.

The rearrangement joins TRBV10-3 to TRBJ1-2; D possibly corresponds to TRBD1 (5 bases). The CDR3 has 14 residues. The germline CDR1 and CDR2 sequences are ENHRY and SYGVKD. Trimming left V 2 bases short and J 4 bases short, with 11 bases between. DNA of the CDR3: TGTGCCATCAGTGAGAACTTAGGGGTCTATGGCTACACCTTC. This encodes CAISENLGVYGYTF.